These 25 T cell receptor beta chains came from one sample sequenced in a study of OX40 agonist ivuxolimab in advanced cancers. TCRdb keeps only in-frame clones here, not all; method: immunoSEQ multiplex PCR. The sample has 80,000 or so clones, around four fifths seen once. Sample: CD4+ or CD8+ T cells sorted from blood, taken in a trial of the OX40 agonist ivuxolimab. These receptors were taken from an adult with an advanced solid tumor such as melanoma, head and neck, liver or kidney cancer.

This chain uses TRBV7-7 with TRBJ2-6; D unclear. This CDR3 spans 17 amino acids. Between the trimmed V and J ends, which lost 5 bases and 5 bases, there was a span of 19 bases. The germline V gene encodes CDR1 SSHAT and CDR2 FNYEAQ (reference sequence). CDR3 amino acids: CASSLPPPQSRANVLTF. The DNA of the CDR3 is TGTGCCAGCAGCCTACCACCGCCACAAAGTCGGGCCAACGTCCTGACTTTC.

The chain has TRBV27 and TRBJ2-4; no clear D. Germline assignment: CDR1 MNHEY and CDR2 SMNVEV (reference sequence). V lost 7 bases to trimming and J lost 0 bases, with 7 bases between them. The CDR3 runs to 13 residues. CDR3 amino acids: CASKELAKNIQYF. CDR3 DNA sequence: TGTGCCAGCAAAGAGCTAGCCAAAAACATTCAGTACTTC.

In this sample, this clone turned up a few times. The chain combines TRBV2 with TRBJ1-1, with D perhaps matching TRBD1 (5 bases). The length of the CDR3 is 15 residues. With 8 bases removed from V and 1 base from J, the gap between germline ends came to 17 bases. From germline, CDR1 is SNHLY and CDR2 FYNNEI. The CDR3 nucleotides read TGTGCCAGCGGTGGCCACCCGGGGGAGAACACTGAAGCTTTCTTT. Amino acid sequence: CASGGHPGENTEAFF.

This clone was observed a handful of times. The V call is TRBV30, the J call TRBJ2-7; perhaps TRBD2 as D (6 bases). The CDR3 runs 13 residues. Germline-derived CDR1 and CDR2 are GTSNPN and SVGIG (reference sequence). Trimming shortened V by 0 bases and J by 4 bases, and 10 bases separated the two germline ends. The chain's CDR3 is CAWSVGGEYEQYF. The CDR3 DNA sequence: TGTGCCTGGAGTGTAGGAGGGGAGTACGAGCAGTACTTC.

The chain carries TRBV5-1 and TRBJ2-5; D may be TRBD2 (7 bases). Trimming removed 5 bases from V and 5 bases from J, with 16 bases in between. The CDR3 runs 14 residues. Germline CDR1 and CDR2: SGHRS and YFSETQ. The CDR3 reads CASRERGGVETQYF. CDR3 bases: TGCGCCAGCAGAGAGAGGGGGGGGGTCGAGACCCAGTACTTC.

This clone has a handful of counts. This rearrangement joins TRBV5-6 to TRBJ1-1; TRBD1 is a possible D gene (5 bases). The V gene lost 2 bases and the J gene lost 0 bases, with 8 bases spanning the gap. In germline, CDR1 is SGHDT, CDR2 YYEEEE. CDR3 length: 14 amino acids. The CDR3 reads CASSFWGMNTEAFF. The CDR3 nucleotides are TGTGCCAGCAGCTTCTGGGGCATGAACACTGAAGCTTTCTTT.

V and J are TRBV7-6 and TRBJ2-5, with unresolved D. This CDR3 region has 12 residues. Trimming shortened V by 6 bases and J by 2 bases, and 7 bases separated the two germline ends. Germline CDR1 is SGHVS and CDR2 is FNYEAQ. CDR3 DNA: TGTGCCAGCAGAAATATTCAAGAGACCCAGTACTTC. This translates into CASRNIQETQYF.

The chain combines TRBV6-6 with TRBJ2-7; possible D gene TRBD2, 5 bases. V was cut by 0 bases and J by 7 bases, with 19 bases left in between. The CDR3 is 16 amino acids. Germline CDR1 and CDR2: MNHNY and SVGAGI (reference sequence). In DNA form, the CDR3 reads TGTGCCAGCAGTTACTCGAGGGATGGATGGAACGAGGAGCAGTACTTC. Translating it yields CASSYSRDGWNEEQYF.

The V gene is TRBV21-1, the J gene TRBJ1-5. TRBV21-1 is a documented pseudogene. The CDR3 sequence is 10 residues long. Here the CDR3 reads CASSKLPQHF. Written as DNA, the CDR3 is TGTGCCAGCAGCAAACTGCCCCAGCATTTT.

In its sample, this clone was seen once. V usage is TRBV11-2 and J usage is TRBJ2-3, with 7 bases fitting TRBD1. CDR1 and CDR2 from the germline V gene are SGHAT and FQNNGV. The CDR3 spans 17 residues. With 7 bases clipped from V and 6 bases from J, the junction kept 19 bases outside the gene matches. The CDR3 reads CASTPGPDRPFTDTQYF. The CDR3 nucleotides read TGTGCCAGCACCCCCGGCCCGGACAGGCCCTTTACCGATACGCAGTATTTT.

CDR3 coding DNA: TGTGCCAGCAGTCCCCTGAAGGGCAGGGTCACTGAAGCTTTCTTT. Protein product: CASSPLKGRVTEAFF. The chain is built from TRBV6-6 and TRBJ1-1, with D possibly being TRBD1 (5 bases). Deletions cut 5 bases from V and 4 bases from J, with 17 bases between. Germline V lookup: CDR1 MNHNY, CDR2 SVGAGI (reference sequence). CDR3 length: 15 residues.

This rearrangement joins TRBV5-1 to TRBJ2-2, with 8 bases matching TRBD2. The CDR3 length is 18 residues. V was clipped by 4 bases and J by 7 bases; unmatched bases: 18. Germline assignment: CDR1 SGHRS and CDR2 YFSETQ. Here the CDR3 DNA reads TGCGCCAGCAGCCGCGGAGGGCTAGCGGGCCCCGCGGGCGGGGAGCTGTTTTTT. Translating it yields CASSRGGLAGPAGGELFF. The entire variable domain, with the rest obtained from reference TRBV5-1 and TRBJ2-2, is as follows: KAGVTQTPRYLIKTRGQQVTLSCSPISGHRSVSWYQQTPGQGLQFLFEYFSETQRNKGNFPGRFSGRQFSNSRSEMNVSTLELGDSALYLCASSRGGLAGPAGGELFFGEGSRLTVL.

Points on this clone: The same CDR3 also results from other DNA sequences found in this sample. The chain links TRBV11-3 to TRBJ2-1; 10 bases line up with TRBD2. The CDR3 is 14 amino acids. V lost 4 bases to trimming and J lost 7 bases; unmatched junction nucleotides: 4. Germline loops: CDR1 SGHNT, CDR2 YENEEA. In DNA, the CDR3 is TGTGCCAGCAGCTCGATAGCGGGGGGAAATGAGCAGTTCTTC. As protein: CASSSIAGGNEQFF. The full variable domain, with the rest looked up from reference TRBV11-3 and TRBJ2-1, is EAGVVQSPRYKIIEKKQPVAFWCNPISGHNTLYWYLQNLGQGPELLIRYENEEAVDDSQLPKDRFSAERLKGVDSTLKIQPAELGDSAVYLCASSSIAGGNEQFFGPGTRLTVL.

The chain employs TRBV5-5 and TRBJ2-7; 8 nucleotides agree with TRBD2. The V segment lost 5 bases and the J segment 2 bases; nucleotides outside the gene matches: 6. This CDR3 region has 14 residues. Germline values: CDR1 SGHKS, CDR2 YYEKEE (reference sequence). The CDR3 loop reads CASSQLAAAYEQYF. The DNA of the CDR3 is TGTGCCAGCAGTCAACTAGCGGCAGCCTACGAGCAGTACTTC.

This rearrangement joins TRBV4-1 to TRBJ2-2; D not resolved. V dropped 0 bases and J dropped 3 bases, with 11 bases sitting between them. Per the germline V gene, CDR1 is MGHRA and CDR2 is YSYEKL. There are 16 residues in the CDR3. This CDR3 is CASSQEERLYTGELFF. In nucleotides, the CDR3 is TGCGCCAGCAGCCAAGAAGAACGACTCTACACCGGGGAGCTGTTTTTT.

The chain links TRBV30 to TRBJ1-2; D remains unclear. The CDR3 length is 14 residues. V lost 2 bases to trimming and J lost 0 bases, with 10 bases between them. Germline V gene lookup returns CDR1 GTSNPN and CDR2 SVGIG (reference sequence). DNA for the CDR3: TGTGCCTGGAGTAGGTGGGGTCCTAACTATGGCTACACCTTC. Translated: CAWSRWGPNYGYTF.

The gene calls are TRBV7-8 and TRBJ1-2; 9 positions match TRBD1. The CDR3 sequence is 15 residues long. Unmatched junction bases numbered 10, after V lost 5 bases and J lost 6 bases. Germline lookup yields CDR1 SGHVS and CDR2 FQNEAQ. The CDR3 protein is CASSPQVGQGNGYTF. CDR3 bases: TGTGCCAGCAGCCCTCAGGTGGGACAGGGCAATGGCTACACCTTC.

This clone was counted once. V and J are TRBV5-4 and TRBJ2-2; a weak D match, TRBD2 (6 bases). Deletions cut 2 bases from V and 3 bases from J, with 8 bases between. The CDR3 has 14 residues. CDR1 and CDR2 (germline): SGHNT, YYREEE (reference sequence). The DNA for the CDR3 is TGTGCCAGCAGCTTTGGCGGGGACACCGGGGAGCTGTTTTTT. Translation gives CASSFGGDTGELFF.

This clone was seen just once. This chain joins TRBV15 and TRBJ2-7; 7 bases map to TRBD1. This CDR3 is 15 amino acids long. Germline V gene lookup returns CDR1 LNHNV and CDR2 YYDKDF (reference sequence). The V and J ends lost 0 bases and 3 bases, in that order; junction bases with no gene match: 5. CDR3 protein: CATSRDLRQGYEQYF. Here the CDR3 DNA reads TGTGCCACCAGCAGAGATCTACGACAGGGCTACGAGCAGTACTTC.

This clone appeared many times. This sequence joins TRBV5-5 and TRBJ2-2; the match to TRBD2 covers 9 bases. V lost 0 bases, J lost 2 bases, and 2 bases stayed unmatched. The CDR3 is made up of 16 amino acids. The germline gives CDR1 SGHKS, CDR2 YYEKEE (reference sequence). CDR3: CASSLASGTNTGELFF. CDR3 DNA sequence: TGTGCCAGCAGCTTGGCTAGCGGGACCAACACCGGGGAGCTGTTTTTT.

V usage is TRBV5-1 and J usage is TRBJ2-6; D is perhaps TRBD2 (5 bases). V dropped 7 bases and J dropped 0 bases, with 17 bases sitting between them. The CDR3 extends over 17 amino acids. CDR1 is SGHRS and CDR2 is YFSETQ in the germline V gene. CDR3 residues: CASSRVPTSSGANVLTF. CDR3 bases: TGCGCCAGCTCGCGGGTCCCTACGAGCTCTGGGGCCAACGTCCTGACTTTC.

This chain's CDR3 is CASTPRQFNEKLFF. The DNA for the CDR3 is TGTGCCAGCACCCCTCGGCAGTTTAATGAAAAACTGTTTTTT. The chain recombines TRBV7-8 with TRBJ1-4; D gene uncertain. V lost 7 bases and J 4 bases, leaving 13 bases between the germline ends. Germline-derived CDR1 and CDR2 are SGHVS and FQNEAQ. The CDR3 consists of 14 residues.

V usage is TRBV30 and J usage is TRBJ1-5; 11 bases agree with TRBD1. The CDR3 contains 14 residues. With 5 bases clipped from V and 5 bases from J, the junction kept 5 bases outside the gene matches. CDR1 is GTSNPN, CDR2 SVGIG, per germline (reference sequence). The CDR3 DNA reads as TGTGCCTGGGGGGGACAGGGGGGTTATCAGCCCCAGCATTTT. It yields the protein CAWGGQGGYQPQHF.

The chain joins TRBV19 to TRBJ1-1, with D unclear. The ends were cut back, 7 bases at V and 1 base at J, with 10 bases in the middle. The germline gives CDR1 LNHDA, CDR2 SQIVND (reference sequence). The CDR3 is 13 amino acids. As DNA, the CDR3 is TGTGCCAGTACCCTGGCTCGGAACACTGAAGCTTTCTTT. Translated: CASTLARNTEAFF.

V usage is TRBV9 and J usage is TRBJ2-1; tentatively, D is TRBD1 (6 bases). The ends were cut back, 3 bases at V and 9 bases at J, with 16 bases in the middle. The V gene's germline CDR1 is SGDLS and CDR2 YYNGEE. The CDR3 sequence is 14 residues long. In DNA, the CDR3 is TGTGCCAGCAGCGCCAGGGGACCCCGAGGTGAGCAGTTCTTC. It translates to CASSARGPRGEQFF.